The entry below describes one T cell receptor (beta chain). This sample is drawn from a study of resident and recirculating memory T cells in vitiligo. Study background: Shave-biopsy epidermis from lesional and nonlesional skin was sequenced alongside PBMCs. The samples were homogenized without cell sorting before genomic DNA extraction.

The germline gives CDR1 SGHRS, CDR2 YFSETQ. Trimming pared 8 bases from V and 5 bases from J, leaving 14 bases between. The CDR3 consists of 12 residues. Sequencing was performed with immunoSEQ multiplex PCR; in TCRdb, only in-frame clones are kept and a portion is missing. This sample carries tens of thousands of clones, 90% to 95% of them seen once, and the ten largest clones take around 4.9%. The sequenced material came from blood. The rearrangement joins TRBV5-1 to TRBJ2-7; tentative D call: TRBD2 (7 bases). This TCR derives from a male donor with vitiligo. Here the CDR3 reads CASSREGDEQYF. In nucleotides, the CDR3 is TGCGCCAGTTCCAGGGAGGGGGACGAGCAGTACTTC.